The T cell receptor (beta chain) under discussion was sequenced for a study of cytomegalovirus exposure and HLA in healthy donors. Study findings and constraints: A classifier reportedly called cytomegalovirus status with high sensitivity and specificity. Roughly even sequencing depth across donors was the assumption behind the presence/absence analyses. Sequences of the TCR beta chain were said to predict the HLA-A and HLA-B alleles of most subjects accurately.

The PCR was carried out with 60 Vbeta primers and 13 Jbeta primers. The table came from immunoSEQ multiplex PCR; TCRdb's copy has only in-frame clones and leaves some out. In the table there are around 70,000 clones, nearly 80% of which are singletons. A remark on this clone: Its matching antigen is unknown.

Though nominally healthy at sampling, donors likely had unrecorded immune exposures. Source material: PBMCs. This TCR came from a woman between 40 and 55 years old in good health and CMV-seropositive.

DNA of the CDR3: TGTGCCAGCAGCTTTACCGGCTACAGGAAAGCTTTCTTT. Translated, it gives CASSFTGYRKAFF. This rearrangement joins TRBV7-9 to TRBJ1-1; tentatively, D is TRBD1 (5 bases). V was cut by 3 bases and J by 9 bases, with 14 bases left in between. This CDR3 contains 13 residues. The germline gives CDR1 SEHNR, CDR2 FQNEAQ (reference sequence).